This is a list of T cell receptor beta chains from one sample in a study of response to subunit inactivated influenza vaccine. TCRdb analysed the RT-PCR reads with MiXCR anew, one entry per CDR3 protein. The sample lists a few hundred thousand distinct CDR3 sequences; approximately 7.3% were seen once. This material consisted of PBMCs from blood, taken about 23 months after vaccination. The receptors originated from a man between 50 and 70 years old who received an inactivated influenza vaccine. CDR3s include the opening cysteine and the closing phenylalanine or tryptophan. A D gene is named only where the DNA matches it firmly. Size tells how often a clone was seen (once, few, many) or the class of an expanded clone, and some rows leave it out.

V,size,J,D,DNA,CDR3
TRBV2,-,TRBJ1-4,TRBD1,TGTGCCAGCCAGGGACAGGCTAATGAAAAACTGTTTTTT,CASQGQANEKLFF
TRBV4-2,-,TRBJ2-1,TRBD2,TGTGCCAGCAGCCAAGCGGTCGGGGGGGCCTACAATGAGCAGTTCTTC,CASSQAVGGAYNEQFF
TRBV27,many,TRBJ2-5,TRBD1,TGTGCCAGCAGTACCATCCCGACAGGGCCGCCTGAGACCCAGTACTTC,CASSTIPTGPPETQYF
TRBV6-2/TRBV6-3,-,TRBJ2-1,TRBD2,TGTGCCAGCAGTCACGGACTAGCGGGCTGGGAGGCTGAGCAGTTCTTC,CASSHGLAGWEAEQFF
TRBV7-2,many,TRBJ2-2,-,TGTGCCAGCAGCTTAGGGTCTACGAACACCGGGGAGCTGTTTTTT,CASSLGSTNTGELFF
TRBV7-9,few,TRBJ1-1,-,TGTGCCAGCAGCTTAGACGGTCGGATGAACACTGAAGCTTTCTTT,CASSLDGRMNTEAFF
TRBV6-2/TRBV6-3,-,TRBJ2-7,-,TGTGCCAGCACCCAAAGACGGGGTTACTACGAGCAGTACTTC,CASTQRRGYYEQYF
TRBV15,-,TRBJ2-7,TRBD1,TGTGCCACCAGCAGAGAAATCTGGACAGGGTCCTACGAGCAGTACTTC,CATSREIWTGSYEQYF
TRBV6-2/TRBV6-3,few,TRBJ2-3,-,TGTGCCAGCAGTGGACAACCAAATACGCAGTATTTT,CASSGQPNTQYF
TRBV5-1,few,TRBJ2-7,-,TGCGCCAGCAGCTTGATCCCTGGGGTCTACGAGCAGTACTTC,CASSLIPGVYEQYF
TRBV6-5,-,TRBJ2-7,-,TGTGCCAGCAGTTACCTGGGCTGGGACTCAAACTCCTACGAGCAGTACTTC,CASSYLGWDSNSYEQYF
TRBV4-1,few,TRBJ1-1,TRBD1,TGCGCCAGCAGCCGACAGGGACAGAACACTGAAGCTTTCTTT,CASSRQGQNTEAFF
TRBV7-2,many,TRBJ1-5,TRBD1,TGTGCCAGCAGTCACAGGGGGGGCAATCAGCCCCAGCATTTT,CASSHRGGNQPQHF
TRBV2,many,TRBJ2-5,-,TGTGCCAGCAGTGAAGGCGCTAGGGTAGAGACCCAGTACTTC,CASSEGARVETQYF
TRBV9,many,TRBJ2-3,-,TGTGCCAGCAGCGAGGGGGAAGCTAGCACAGATACGCAGTATTTT,CASSEGEASTDTQYF
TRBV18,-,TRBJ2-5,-,TGTGCCAGCTCACCAATGGCCCCCTCGGAGACCCAGTACTTC,CASSPMAPSETQYF